Sequencing of this TCR beta chain was carried out in a study of blood T cell repertoires in COVID-19. The V gene's germline CDR1 is SQVTM and CDR2 ANQGSEA. Trimming left V 6 bases short and J 1 base short, with 12 bases between. The CDR3 contains 13 residues. Only a few counts were recorded for this clone. Using immunoSEQ multiplex PCR, the repertoire was profiled, and TCRdb retains in-frame clones only, with some absent. The sample contains 200,000 or so clones, roughly 80% of which appear only once. The clonotype originates from a woman aged 40 to 50 with acute COVID-19. The chain has TRBV29-1 and TRBJ1-1; D is possibly TRBD1 (6 bases). Sequenced material: PBMCs or T cells enriched from blood (not recorded which). The CDR3 sequence: CSVRGGGNTEAFF. The CDR3 DNA is TGCAGCGTACGGGGAGGGGGGAACACTGAAGCTTTCTTT.